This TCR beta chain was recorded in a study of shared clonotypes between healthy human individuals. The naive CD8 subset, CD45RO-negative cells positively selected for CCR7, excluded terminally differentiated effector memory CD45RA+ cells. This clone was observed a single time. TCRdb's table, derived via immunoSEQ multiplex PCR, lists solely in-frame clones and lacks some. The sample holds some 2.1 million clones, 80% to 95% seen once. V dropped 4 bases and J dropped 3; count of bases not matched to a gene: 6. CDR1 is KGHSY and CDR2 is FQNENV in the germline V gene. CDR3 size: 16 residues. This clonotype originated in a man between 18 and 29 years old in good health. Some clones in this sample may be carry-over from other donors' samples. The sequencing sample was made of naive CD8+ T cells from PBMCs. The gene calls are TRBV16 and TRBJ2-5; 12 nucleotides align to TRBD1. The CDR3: CASSLRDRGLEETQYF. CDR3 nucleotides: TGTGCCAGCAGCCTCCGGGACAGGGGGCTCGAAGAGACCCAGTACTTC.